This TCR beta chain was sequenced in a study of patients and donors after allogeneic stem cell transplantation. TCRdb recomputed calls from the RT-PCR reads with MiXCR, one row per CDR3 protein. Here the sample spans roughly 940,000 distinct CDR3 sequences, roughly 17% being singletons. Sequencing used blood, either unsorted or a sorted T cell fraction (not recorded which). This receptor was identified in a human donor who was either an allogeneic HSCT recipient or a stem cell or donor lymphocyte infusion donor (not recorded which). It is not recorded whose cells these are; they may come from a transplant donor.

The CDR3 DNA reads as TGCAGTGCTAGAGATATGGCTCGGTCGCGGGGGGCCACAGATACGCAGTATTTT. This codes for CSARDMARSRGATDTQYF. V is TRBV20-1 and J is TRBJ2-3; 8 bases fit TRBD2. This CDR3 contains 18 residues. Germline-derived CDR1 and CDR2 are DFQATT and SNEGSKA (reference sequence). The J segment lost 2 bases and the V segment lost 0 bases, leaving 13 bases of the junction unmatched.